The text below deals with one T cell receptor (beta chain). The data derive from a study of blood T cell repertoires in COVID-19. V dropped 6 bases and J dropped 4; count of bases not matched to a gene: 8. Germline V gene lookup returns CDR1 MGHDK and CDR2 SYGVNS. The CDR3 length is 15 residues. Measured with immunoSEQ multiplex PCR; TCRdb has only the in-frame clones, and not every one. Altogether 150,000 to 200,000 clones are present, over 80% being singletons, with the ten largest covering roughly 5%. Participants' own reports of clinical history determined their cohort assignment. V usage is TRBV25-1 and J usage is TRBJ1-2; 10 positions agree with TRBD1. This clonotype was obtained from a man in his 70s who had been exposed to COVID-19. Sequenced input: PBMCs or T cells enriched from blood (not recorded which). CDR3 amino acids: CASSPPTGGAYGYTF. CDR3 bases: TGTGCCAGCAGCCCCCCGACAGGGGGCGCCTATGGCTACACCTTC.